The entry that follows covers one TCR beta chain sequence. Its antigen is undetermined. The PCR made use of 60 Vbeta and 13 Jbeta primers. The data were produced by immunoSEQ multiplex PCR, yet TCRdb's version contains in-frame clones alone and is incomplete. The data show 90,000 to 150,000 clones, over 65% seen once. This entry belongs to a study of cytomegalovirus exposure and HLA in healthy donors. Notes on the study in general: The authors listed 150 to 200 TCR beta chains as cytomegalovirus-associated.

Unmatched junction bases numbered 8, after V lost 5 bases and J lost 5 bases. The CDR3 has 14 residues. Germline CDR1 and CDR2: SGHVS and FQNEAQ. The source is a woman aged 30 to 39 in good health and CMV-seropositive. V usage is TRBV7-8 and J usage is TRBJ1-2, with 7 bases fitting TRBD1. The sequencing input was PBMCs. CDR3 DNA: TGTGCCAGCAGCGTGACAGGGCTTGAATATGGCTACACCTTC. It codes for CASSVTGLEYGYTF.